The TCR beta chain under discussion was sequenced for a study of cytomegalovirus exposure and HLA in healthy donors. At the level of the study: The 95 to 150 validation repertoires, a later analysis reported, used the same platform as the approximately 630 first-cohort repertoires.

Sequencing used immunoSEQ multiplex PCR; TCRdb keeps in-frame clones, though not all of them. The sample lists around 250,000 clones, around 90% occurring once. This CDR3 region has 15 residues. Looked up from germline, CDR1 is SGHTS and CDR2 is YDEGEE. The V and J ends lost 4 bases and 2 bases, in that order; junction bases with no gene match: 5. Study outcomes and limitations: The study put 150 or so TCR beta chains on its list as cytomegalovirus-associated. Subsequent analysis found a tendency for first-cohort TCR clusters to co-occur within the 110 or so validation repertoires. Usually a TCR sequence was rare, but some public TCRs were found in many donors.

Concerning this clone itself: Its antigen is not known.

The rearrangement links TRBV5-8 to TRBJ2-7; 11 bases are a match to TRBD1. Sequencing used PBMCs. The clonotype was recovered from a woman in her 30s in good health and CMV-seronegative. The CDR3 coding sequence is TGTGCCAGCAGCCGTAGGACAGGGGGCCCCTACGAGCAGTACTTC. Its translation is CASSRRTGGPYEQYF.